The clone carrying this T cell receptor beta chain was seen a handful of times. Germline CDR1 and CDR2: MNHNS and SASEGT. Trimming pared 3 bases from V and 3 bases from J, leaving 14 bases between. There are 15 residues in the CDR3. TCRdb ran MiXCR on the reads and lists one entry per CDR3 protein. Here the sample spans more than 350,000 distinct CDR3 sequences, approximately 31% being singletons. These data come from a study of T cell repertoires in cytomegalovirus infection. The gene calls are TRBV6-1 and TRBJ2-5; D is ambiguous. This clonotype was sampled from a human donor in good health (CMV status not recorded). Some clones in this sample may be carry-over from other donors' samples. The sample taken for sequencing was PBMCs. The CDR3 region has the DNA TGTGCCAGCAGTGAGAGTTGGGTCGGAGAAGAGACCCAGTACTTC. Protein: CASSESWVGEETQYF.